This TCR beta chain was documented in a study of blood T cell repertoires in COVID-19. Looking at the study overall: Samples of COVID-19 (acute and convalescent) were obtained from the United States, Italy and Spain.

The germline CDR1 and CDR2 sequences are WSHSY and SAAADI. Trimming pared 0 bases from V and 4 bases from J, leaving 4 bases between. The CDR3 is 13 amino acids. Assay used: immunoSEQ multiplex PCR; TCRdb lists only in-frame clones, some missing. The sample carries around 300,000 clones, around 90% recorded once. The sequence came from a man younger than 35 with active or convalescent COVID-19. Sequenced material: peripheral blood. The rearrangement uses TRBV10-2 and TRBJ1-5; unclear D gene. The CDR3 sequence is CASSESANQPQHF. CDR3 coding DNA: TGCGCCAGCAGTGAGTCAGCAAATCAGCCCCAGCATTTT.